This T cell receptor beta chain was retrieved from a study of blood T cell repertoires in COVID-19. Using immunoSEQ multiplex PCR, the repertoire was profiled, and TCRdb retains in-frame clones only, with some absent. The sample consists of roughly 400,000 clones, approximately 91% of them appearing once. This clone was counted between two and nine times. Up to 2 weeks before entering the study, exposed participants had met a COVID-19 case. Germline V lookup: CDR1 MNHEY, CDR2 SVGAGI. The ends were cut back, 6 bases at V and 7 bases at J, with 13 bases in the middle. The CDR3 length is 13 residues. The chain links TRBV6-5 to TRBJ1-5; a weak D match, TRBD1 (5 bases). The receptor was isolated from a woman aged 18-30 years who had been exposed to COVID-19. The sample consisted of PBMCs or T cells enriched from blood (not recorded which). Here the CDR3 reads CASRLRVNQPQHF. The CDR3 DNA follows: TGTGCCAGCAGACTCAGGGTCAACCAGCCCCAGCATTTT.